The 21 T cell receptor beta chains listed next were all sequenced from one sample in a study of human T cells and chemical hapten exposure (dated by TCRdb to about 2021). What this sample's time point label stands for: patch test 2, 6 weeks after DPC sensitization. The sample's treatment or condition label is to be understood as: therapeutic diphenylcyclopropenone sensitization with weekly scalp DPC. Libraries came from RACE. Data came from a NextSeq 500. TCRdb reworked the public reads: Q25 trimming with fastp, MiXCR clone assembly, productive beta chains retained. Every CDR3 protein is listed once, alongside the most common genes and DNA of its rows. The sample contains a few hundred thousand distinct CDR3 sequences, around 6% of them found a single time. About 5% of the sample is in the top ten clones. This specimen was whole blood, taken in connection with sensitization to the hapten diphenylcyclopropenone (DPC). These receptors all stem from a woman between 18 and 29 years old with alopecia areata. Some clones in this sample may be carry-over from other donors' samples.

There are many counts of this clonotype. The chain joins TRBV29-1 to TRBJ2-7; D is unresolved. Germline values: CDR1 SQVTM, CDR2 ANQGSEA. The CDR3 contains 13 residues. Trimming took off 0 bases at V and 9 bases at J, with 15 bases between the two ends. CDR3 loop: CSVEDDKDGGQYF. The DNA of the CDR3 is TGCAGCGTTGAAGATGATAAGGATGGCGGGCAGTACTTC.

This clonotype occurred a few times. The chain recombines TRBV5-1 with TRBJ1-5; D is possibly TRBD1 (6 bases). The CDR3 contains 16 residues. Trimming pared 4 bases from V and 4 bases from J, leaving 18 bases between. CDR1 SGHRS and CDR2 YFSETQ come from the germline V gene. CDR3 sequence (DNA): TGCGCCAGCAGCCTAGGGGGTCAGGGAGGTAATCAGCCCCAGCATTTT. This gives the protein CASSLGGQGGNQPQHF.

This clonotype has a handful of counts. The gene calls are TRBV28 and TRBJ2-7; D is uncertain. CDR3 size: 17 residues. Germline CDR1 and CDR2: MDHEN and SYDVKM. V shed 5 bases and J shed 0 bases, with 20 bases lying between them. CDR3: CASSLYKSQTRSYEQYF. The CDR3 DNA reads as TGTGCCAGCAGTCTCTACAAAAGCCAAACCCGCTCCTACGAGCAGTACTTC.

This clonotype was detected a few times. The V gene is TRBV18, the J gene TRBJ2-3; TRBD1 matches at 8 bases. The CDR3 totals 14 residues. With V trimmed by 5 bases and J by 4 bases, 5 bases remained unmatched. The germline V gene encodes CDR1 KGHSH and CDR2 LQKENI. The CDR3 DNA follows: TGTGCCAGCTCAACTAGGACAGGGTCAGATACGCAGTATTTT. It is translated as CASSTRTGSDTQYF.

This clonotype was seen ten or more times. The CDR3: CSATFGGNNQPQHF. The DNA for the CDR3 is TGCAGTGCTACGTTCGGCGGTAACAATCAGCCCCAGCATTTT. The rearrangement links TRBV20-1 to TRBJ1-5; D is unclear. CDR3 length equals 14 residues. V gave up 4 bases and J gave up 3 bases, with 13 bases separating them. CDR1 and CDR2 (germline): DFQATT, SNEGSKA (reference sequence).

This clonotype was counted at least ten times. The chain couples TRBV29-1 to TRBJ1-4, with TRBD1 as a possible D gene (5 bases). Germline assignment: CDR1 SQVTM and CDR2 ANQGSEA. The V and J ends lost 4 bases and 8 bases respectively, with 14 bases between them. This CDR3 is built from 13 residues. The CDR3 sequence: CSVGMQGREKLFF. CDR3 sequence (DNA): TGCAGCGTTGGGATGCAGGGAAGAGAAAAACTGTTTTTT.

This clonotype was seen only a few times. V is TRBV12-3 or TRBV12-4 and J is TRBJ2-1, with D unclear. The CDR3 covers 15 residues. The V end lost 3 bases, the J end lost 12 bases, and 21 bases lay between the germline ends. The CDR3: CASSLDAYRTHVQFF. The CDR3 bases are TGTGCCAGCAGTTTGGACGCCTATCGAACTCACGTGCAGTTCTTC.

The table lists this clonotype with many counts. The genes are TRBV6-5 and TRBJ1-2; 7 positions agree with TRBD1. The CDR3 contains 14 residues. J lost 3 bases, V lost 6 bases, and 7 bases had no gene match. Germline V lookup: CDR1 MNHEY, CDR2 SVGAGI. The chain's CDR3 is CASRQTGTDYGYTF. The CDR3 bases are TGTGCCAGCAGACAGACCGGGACAGACTATGGCTACACCTTC.

The gene calls are TRBV6-2 or TRBV6-3 and TRBJ2-1; 9 nucleotides match TRBD1. Germline-derived CDR1 and CDR2 are MNHEY and SVGEGT. V was pared by 1 base and J by 6 bases, with 1 base of the junction left unmatched. The CDR3 sequence is 14 residues long. CDR3 region: CASSYLDRGNEQFF. The DNA for the CDR3 is TGTGCCAGCAGTTACTTGGACAGGGGCAATGAGCAGTTCTTC.

A few counts support this clonotype. The V call is TRBV4-1, the J call TRBJ2-7; TRBD2 might be the D (5 bases). V shed 0 bases and J shed 0 bases, with 24 bases lying between them. The CDR3 length is 20 residues. Germline CDR1 MGHRA, CDR2 YSYEKL. The CDR3 DNA is TGCGCCAGCAGCCAAGATCACCCCCCGGGTTCGGTGGGGAGCTCCTACGAGCAGTACTTC. This gives the protein CASSQDHPPGSVGSSYEQYF.

This clonotype was picked up a small number of times. The rearrangement uses TRBV5-6 and TRBJ2-1; 8 bases match TRBD1. The V gene's germline CDR1 is SGHDT and CDR2 YYEEEE. This CDR3 comprises 14 residues. Unmatched junction bases numbered 4, after V lost 6 bases and J lost 2 bases. In nucleotides, the CDR3 is TGTGCCAGCACGACGGGACAGGCCTACAATGAGCAGTTCTTC. It specifies CASTTGQAYNEQFF.

The V and J genes are TRBV4-2 and TRBJ1-2; possibly TRBD1 for D (5 bases). Trimming left V 0 bases short and J 4 bases short, with 18 bases between. The CDR3 extends over 17 amino acids. Germline V gene lookup returns CDR1 LGHNA and CDR2 YNFKEQ. The CDR3 loop is CASSQEYIGGDGYGYTF. CDR3 sequence (DNA): TGTGCCAGCAGCCAAGAATATATAGGTGGGGACGGCTATGGCTACACCTTC.

This clonotype was seen a few times. This chain joins TRBV7-2 and TRBJ2-3; D may be TRBD2 (5 bases). Germline loops: CDR1 SGHTA, CDR2 FQGNSA. The length of the CDR3 is 15 residues. Trimming cost V 5 bases and J 4 bases, with 16 bases left between them. CDR3 region: CASSRSGVRSDTQYF. The CDR3 nucleotides are TGTGCCAGCAGCCGTTCCGGGGTGCGGTCAGATACGCAGTATTTT.

The chain employs TRBV18 and TRBJ2-5; TRBD1 matches at 7 bases. The CDR3 has 17 residues. Per the germline V gene, CDR1 is KGHSH and CDR2 is LQKENI. V shed 0 bases and J 3 bases; nucleotides not matched to a gene: 10. CDR3 in amino acids: CASSPPRFQGVKETQYF. The CDR3 DNA sequence: TGTGCCAGCTCACCACCACGGTTTCAGGGGGTTAAAGAGACCCAGTACTTC.

This clonotype was seen a handful of times. V gene TRBV2 combines with J gene TRBJ1-2; no reliable D call. The CDR3 contains 10 residues. Germline-derived CDR1 and CDR2 are SNHLY and FYNNEI. V was shortened by 3 bases and J by 7 bases, with 3 bases between the two germline ends. The CDR3 region is CASSDSGYTF. The CDR3 coding sequence is TGTGCCAGCAGTGATAGTGGCTACACCTTC.

The V and J genes are TRBV4-3 and TRBJ2-7, with D perhaps assigned TRBD1 or TRBD2 (7 bases each). Between the trimmed V and J ends, which lost 0 bases and 4 bases, there was a span of 13 bases. The germline CDR1 and CDR2 sequences are LGHNA and YSLEER. This CDR3 region has 15 residues. The DNA of the CDR3 is TGCGCCAGCAGCCAAGAGCCCAGGGGGGGATACGAGCAGTACTTC. It translates to CASSQEPRGGYEQYF.

This clonotype was detected only a few times. This rearrangement joins TRBV20-1 to TRBJ2-2; D gene ambiguous. V shed 0 bases and J shed 3 bases, with 14 bases lying between them. Germline V gives CDR1 DFQATT, CDR2 SNEGSKA (reference sequence). This CDR3 is 16 amino acids long. The CDR3 nucleotides read TGCAGTGCTAGAGATGTGACGGCCGGTGACACCGGGGAGCTGTTTTTT. Translation: CSARDVTAGDTGELFF.

In this sample, this clonotype turned up many times. The V and J genes are TRBV5-1 and TRBJ2-3; D gene ambiguous. Germline V gene data show CDR1 as SGHRS and CDR2 as YFSETQ. CDR3 size: 14 residues. V lost 0 bases and J 5 bases, leaving 10 bases between the germline ends. CDR3 loop: CASSLVPSQDTQYF. The CDR3 DNA sequence: TGCGCCAGCAGCTTGGTTCCTAGTCAAGATACGCAGTATTTT.

This clonotype was observed many times. The rearrangement links TRBV6-2 or TRBV6-3 to TRBJ2-2; D is possibly TRBD1 (6 bases). Trimming stripped 5 bases from V and 3 bases from J, with 13 bases between. This CDR3 spans 15 amino acids. The germline gives CDR1 MNHEY, CDR2 SVGEGT. CDR3 loop: CASSPGQGDTGELFF. DNA for the CDR3: TGTGCCAGCAGTCCGGGACAAGGGGACACCGGGGAGCTGTTTTTT.

This clonotype has at least ten counts. The chain couples TRBV7-2 to TRBJ1-1, with unresolved D. CDR3 length: 15 residues. Per germline, CDR1 SGHTA and CDR2 FQGNSA. V was clipped by 1 base and J by 1 base, with 10 bases between them. Here the CDR3 reads CASSLVFWENTEAFF. The CDR3, as DNA: TGTGCCAGCAGCTTAGTTTTCTGGGAGAACACTGAAGCTTTCTTT.

There are a few counts of this clonotype. The rearrangement joins TRBV29-1 to TRBJ1-1; possible D gene TRBD1, 5 bases. V shed 6 bases and J shed 0 bases, with 11 bases lying between them. Germline CDR1 reads SQVTM; CDR2 reads ANQGSEA. The CDR3 is 13 amino acids. The CDR3 loop reads CSVAGPMNTEAFF. The CDR3, as DNA: TGCAGCGTCGCAGGGCCAATGAACACTGAAGCTTTCTTT.